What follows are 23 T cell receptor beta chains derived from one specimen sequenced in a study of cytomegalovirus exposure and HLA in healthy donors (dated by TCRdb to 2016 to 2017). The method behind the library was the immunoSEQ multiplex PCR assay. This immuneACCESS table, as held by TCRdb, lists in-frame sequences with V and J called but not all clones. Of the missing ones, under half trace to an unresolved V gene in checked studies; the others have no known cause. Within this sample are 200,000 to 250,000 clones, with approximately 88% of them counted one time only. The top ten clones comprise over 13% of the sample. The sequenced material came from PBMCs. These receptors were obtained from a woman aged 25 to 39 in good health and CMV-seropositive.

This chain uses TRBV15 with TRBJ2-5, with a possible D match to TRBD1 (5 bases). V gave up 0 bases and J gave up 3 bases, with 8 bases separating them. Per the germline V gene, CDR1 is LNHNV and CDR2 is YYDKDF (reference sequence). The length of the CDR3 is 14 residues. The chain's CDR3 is CATSRDLGEETQYF. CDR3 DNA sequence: TGTGCCACCAGCAGAGATTTAGGGGAAGAGACCCAGTACTTC.

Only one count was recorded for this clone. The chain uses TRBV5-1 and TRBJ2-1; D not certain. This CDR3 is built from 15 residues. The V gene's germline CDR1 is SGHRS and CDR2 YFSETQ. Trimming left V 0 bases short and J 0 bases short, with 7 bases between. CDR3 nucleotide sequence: TGCGCCAGCAGCTTGGGCCAGCTCTCCTACAATGAGCAGTTCTTC. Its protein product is CASSLGQLSYNEQFF. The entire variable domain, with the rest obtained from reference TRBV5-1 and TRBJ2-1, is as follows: KAGVTQTPRYLIKTRGQQVTLSCSPISGHRSVSWYQQTPGQGLQFLFEYFSETQRNKGNFPGRFSGRQFSNSRSEMNVSTLELGDSALYLCASSLGQLSYNEQFFGPGTRLTVL.

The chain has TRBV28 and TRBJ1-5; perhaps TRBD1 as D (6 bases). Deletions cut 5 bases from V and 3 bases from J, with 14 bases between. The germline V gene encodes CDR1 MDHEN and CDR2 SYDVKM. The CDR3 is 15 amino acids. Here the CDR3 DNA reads TGTGCCAGCAGTCCTGCGGACAGCTCCAATCAGCCCCAGCATTTT. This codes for CASSPADSSNQPQHF.

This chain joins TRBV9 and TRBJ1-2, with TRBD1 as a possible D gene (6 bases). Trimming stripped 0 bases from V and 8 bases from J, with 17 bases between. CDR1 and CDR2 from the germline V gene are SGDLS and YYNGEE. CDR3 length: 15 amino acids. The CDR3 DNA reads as TGTGCCAGCAGCGTAGTCAGCGGAGGGGGGTCCGGCTACACCTTC. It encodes CASSVVSGGGSGYTF.

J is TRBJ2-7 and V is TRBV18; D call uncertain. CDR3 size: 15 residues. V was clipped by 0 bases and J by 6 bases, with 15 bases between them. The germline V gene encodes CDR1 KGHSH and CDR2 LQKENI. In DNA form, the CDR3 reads TGTGCCAGCTCACCACCTGCAGGAGTCCCGGTCGAGCAGTACTTC. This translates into CASSPPAGVPVEQYF.

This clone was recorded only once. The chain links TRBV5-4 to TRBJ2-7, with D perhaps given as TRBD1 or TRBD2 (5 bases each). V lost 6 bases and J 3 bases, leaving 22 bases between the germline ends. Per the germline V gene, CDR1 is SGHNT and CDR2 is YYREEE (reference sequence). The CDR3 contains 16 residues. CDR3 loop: CASTKSGLGSLYEQYF. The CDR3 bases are TGTGCCAGCACCAAATCAGGGTTGGGGAGCCTCTACGAGCAGTACTTC.

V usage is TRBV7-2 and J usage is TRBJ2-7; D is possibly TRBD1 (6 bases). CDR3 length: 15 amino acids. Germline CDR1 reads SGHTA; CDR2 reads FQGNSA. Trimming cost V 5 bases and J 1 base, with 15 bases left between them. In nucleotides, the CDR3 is TGTGCCAGCAGCCCTAACCAGGGACAATCCTACGAGCAGTACTTC. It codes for CASSPNQGQSYEQYF.

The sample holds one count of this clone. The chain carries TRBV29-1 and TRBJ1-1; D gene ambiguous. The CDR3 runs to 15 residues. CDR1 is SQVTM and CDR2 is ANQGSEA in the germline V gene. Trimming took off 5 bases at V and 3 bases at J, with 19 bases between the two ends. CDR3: CSVLSSAGGHTEAFF. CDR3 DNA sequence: TGCAGCGTTCTTTCGAGTGCAGGCGGTCACACTGAAGCTTTCTTT. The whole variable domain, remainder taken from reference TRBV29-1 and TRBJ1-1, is SAVISQKPSRDICQRGTSLTIQCQVDSQVTMMFWYRQQPGQSLTLIATANQGSEATYESGFVIDKFPISRPNLTFSTLTVSNMSPEDSSIYLCSVLSSAGGHTEAFFGQGTRLTVV.

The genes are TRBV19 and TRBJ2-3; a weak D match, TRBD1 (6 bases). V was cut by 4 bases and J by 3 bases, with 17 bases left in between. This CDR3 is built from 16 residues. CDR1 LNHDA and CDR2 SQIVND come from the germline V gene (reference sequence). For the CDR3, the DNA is TGTGCCAGTAGTAAGCTCCAGGGGAAAGGGACAGATACGCAGTATTTT. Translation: CASSKLQGKGTDTQYF.

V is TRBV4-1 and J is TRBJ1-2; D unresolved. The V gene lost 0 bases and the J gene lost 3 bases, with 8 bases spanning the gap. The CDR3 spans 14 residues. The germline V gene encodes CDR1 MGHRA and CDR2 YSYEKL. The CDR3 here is CASSQERADYGYTF. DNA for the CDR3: TGCGCCAGCAGCCAAGAGCGGGCGGACTATGGCTACACCTTC.

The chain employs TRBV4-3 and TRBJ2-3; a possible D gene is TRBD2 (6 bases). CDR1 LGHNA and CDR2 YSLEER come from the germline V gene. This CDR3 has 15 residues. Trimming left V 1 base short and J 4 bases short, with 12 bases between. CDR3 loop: CASSQAAGISDTQYF. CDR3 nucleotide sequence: TGCGCCAGCAGCCAAGCGGCGGGAATTTCAGATACGCAGTATTTT.

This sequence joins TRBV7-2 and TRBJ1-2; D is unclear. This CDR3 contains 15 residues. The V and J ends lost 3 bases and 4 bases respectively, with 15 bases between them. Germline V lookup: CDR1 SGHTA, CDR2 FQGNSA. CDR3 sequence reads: CASSLRIGIVYGYTF. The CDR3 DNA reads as TGTGCCAGCAGCTTGAGAATTGGAATTGTCTATGGCTACACCTTC.

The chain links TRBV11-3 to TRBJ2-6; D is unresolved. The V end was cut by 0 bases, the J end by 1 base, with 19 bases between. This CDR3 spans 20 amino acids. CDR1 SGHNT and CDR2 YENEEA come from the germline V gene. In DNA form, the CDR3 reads TGTGCCAGCAGCTTAGATACGTGGACGGTTCCTTGGTCTGGGGCCAACGTCCTGACTTTC. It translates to CASSLDTWTVPWSGANVLTF.

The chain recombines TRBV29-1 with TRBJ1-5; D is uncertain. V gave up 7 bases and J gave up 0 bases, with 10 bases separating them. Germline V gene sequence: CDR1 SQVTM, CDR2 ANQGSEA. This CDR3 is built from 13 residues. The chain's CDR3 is CSGSAGSNQPQHF. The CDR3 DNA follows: TGCAGCGGCTCGGCAGGTAGCAATCAGCCCCAGCATTTT.

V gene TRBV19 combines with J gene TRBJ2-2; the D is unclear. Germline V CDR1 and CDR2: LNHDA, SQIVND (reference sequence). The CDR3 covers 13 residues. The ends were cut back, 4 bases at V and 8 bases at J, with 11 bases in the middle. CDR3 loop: CASSRAFIGELFF. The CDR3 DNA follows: TGTGCCAGTAGTAGGGCGTTCATAGGGGAGCTGTTTTTT.

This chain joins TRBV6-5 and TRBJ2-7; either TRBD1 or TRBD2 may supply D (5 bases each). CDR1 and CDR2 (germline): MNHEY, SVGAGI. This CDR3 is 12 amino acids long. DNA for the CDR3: TGTACATCCCAGGGTGGACTCCACGAGCAGTACTTC. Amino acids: CTSQGGLHEQYF.

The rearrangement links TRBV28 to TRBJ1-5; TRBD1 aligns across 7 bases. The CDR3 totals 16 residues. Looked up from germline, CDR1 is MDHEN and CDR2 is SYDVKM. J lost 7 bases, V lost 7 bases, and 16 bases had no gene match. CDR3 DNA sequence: TGTGCCAGCATACAGTCGCACACAGGGGTTGGCCAGCCCCAGCATTTT. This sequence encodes CASIQSHTGVGQPQHF. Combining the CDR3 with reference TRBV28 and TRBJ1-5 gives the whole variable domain DVKVTQSSRYLVKRTGEKVFLECVQDMDHENMFWYRQDPGLGLRLIYFSYDVKMKEKGDIPEGYSVSREKKERFSLILESASTNQTSMYLCASIQSHTGVGQPQHFGDGTRLSIL.

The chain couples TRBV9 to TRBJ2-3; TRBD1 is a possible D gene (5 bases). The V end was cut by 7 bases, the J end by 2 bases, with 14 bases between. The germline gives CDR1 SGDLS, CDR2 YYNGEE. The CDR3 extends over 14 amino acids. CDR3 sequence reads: CASGPDSSTDTQYF. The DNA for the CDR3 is TGTGCCAGCGGACCCGACAGCTCCACAGATACGCAGTATTTT.

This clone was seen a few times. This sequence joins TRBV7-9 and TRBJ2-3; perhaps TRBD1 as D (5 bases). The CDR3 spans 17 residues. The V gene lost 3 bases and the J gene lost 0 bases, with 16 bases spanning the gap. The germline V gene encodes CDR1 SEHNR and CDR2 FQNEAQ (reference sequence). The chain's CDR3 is CASSFQLRTISTDTQYF. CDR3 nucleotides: TGTGCCAGCAGCTTCCAGCTCCGGACAATTAGCACAGATACGCAGTATTTT.

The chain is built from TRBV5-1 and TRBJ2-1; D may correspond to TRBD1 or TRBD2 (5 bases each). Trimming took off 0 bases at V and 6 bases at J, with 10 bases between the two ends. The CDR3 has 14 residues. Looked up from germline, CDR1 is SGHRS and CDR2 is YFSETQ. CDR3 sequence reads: CASSLVLRGNEQFF. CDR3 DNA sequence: TGCGCCAGCAGCTTGGTTTTGAGGGGCAATGAGCAGTTCTTC. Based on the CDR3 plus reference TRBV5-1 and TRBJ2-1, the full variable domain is KAGVTQTPRYLIKTRGQQVTLSCSPISGHRSVSWYQQTPGQGLQFLFEYFSETQRNKGNFPGRFSGRQFSNSRSEMNVSTLELGDSALYLCASSLVLRGNEQFFGPGTRLTVL.

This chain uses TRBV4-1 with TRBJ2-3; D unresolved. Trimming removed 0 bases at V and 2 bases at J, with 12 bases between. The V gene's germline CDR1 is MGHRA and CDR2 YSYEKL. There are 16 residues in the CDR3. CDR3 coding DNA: TGCGCCAGCAGCCAAGACGAGATCCGAACCACAGATACGCAGTATTTT. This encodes CASSQDEIRTTDTQYF.

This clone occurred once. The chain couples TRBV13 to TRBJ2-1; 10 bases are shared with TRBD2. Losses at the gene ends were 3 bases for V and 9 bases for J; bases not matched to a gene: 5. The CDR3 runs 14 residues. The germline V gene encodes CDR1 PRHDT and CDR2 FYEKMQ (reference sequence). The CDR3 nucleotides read TGTGCCAGCAGCTTCCCTCTAGCGGGAGTTGAGCAGTTCTTC. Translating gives CASSFPLAGVEQFF.

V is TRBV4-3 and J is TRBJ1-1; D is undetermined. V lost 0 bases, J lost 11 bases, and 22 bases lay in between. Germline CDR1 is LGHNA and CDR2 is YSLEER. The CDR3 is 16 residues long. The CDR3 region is CASSQDVLQSPWDAFF. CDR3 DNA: TGCGCCAGCAGCCAAGATGTATTACAAAGCCCCTGGGATGCTTTCTTT.